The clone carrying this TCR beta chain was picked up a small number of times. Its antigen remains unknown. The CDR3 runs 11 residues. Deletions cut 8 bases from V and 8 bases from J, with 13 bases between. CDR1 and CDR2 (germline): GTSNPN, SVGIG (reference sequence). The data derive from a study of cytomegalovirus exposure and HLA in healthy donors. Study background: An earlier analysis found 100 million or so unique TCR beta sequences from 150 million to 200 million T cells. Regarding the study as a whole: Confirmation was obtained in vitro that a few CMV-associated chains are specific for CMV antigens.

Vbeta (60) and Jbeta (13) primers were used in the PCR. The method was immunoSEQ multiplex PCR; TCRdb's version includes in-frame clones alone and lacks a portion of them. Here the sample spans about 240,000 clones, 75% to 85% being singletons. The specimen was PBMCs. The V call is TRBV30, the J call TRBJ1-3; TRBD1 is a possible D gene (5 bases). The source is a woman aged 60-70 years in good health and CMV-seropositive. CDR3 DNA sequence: TGTGCCCGGGGGGTTATTGACACCATATATTTT. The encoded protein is CARGVIDTIYF.